Listed below are T cell receptor beta chains from one sample, sequenced in a study of technical replicates of blood from several donors. Some clones are missing from TCRdb's copy, which holds only in-frame ones; the method was immunoSEQ multiplex PCR. The sample has under 85,000 clones; 70% to 90% are singletons. Specimen: PBMCs. The origin of the receptors is a human donor in good health. Some clones in this sample may be carry-over from other donors' samples. Each CDR3 is given with its conserved first and last residue. The D gene is left open where the match is weak. Rows may omit the clone size; those that give it use once, few, many or a size class.

d_call j_call v_call cdr3_length clone_size cdr3_nt cdr3_aa
TRBD1 TRBJ1-2 TRBV7-2 12 once TGTGCCAGCAGCTCAGGACAGGCTGGCTACACCTTC CASSSGQAGYTF
- TRBJ2-4 TRBV4-3 16 - TGCGCCAGCAGCCAAGCGATGGGGCTAACCAAAAACATTCAGTACTTC CASSQAMGLTKNIQYF
- TRBJ1-2 TRBV18 14 - TGTGCCAGCTCACCACCGTCATTCCAAATTGGCTACACCTTC CASSPPSFQIGYTF
TRBD2 TRBJ2-1 TRBV9 17 - TGTGCCAGCAGCGTAGCTACGGGAGCGGGAACCTACAATGAGCAGTTCTTC CASSVATGAGTYNEQFF
TRBD1 TRBJ1-3 TRBV30 14 - TGTGCCTGGGTCTACAGGGGAGGTGGAAACACCATATATTTT CAWVYRGGGNTIYF
TRBD1 TRBJ1-5 TRBV6-1 13 - TGTGCCAGCAGGACAGGGGTGAATCAGCCCCAGCATTTT CASRTGVNQPQHF
- TRBJ2-2 TRBV7-3 12 - TGTGCCAGCAGCTCCCCGAGTGGGGAGCTGTTTTTT CASSSPSGELFF
- TRBJ2-2 TRBV9 14 - TGTGCCAGCAGGCTGGACAGTTCCACCGGGGAGCTGTTTTTT CASRLDSSTGELFF
TRBD2 TRBJ2-7 TRBV10-3 13 medium-sized TGTGCCATCAGTGAGCTTAGCGGGACGGAGCAGTACTTC CAISELSGTEQYF
TRBD2 TRBJ2-1 TRBV2 13 - TGTGCCAGCAGTGCGGGACTAGACAATGAGCAGTTCTTC CASSAGLDNEQFF
- TRBJ1-2 TRBV19 14 - TGTGCCAGTAGTGAAAACGGGAATAACTATGGCTACACCTTC CASSENGNNYGYTF
- TRBJ2-7 TRBV29-1 12 - TGCAGCGGGACCCTTGGGACAACCGAGCAGTACTTC CSGTLGTTEQYF
- TRBJ2-3 TRBV6-6 16 - TGTGCCAGCAGTTCTACACTAGCCAGTGTCACAGATACGCAGTATTTT CASSSTLASVTDTQYF
- TRBJ1-1 TRBV5-1 14 - TGCGCCAGCAGCTTGGAGCCCGCGAACACTGAAGCTTTCTTT CASSLEPANTEAFF
TRBD2 TRBJ2-1 TRBV4-3 18 - TGCGCCAGCAGCCAACTATCCTCCCGGGCTAGCGGTAAGAATGAGCAGTTCTTC CASSQLSSRASGKNEQFF
TRBD1 TRBJ1-2 TRBV19 15 few TGTGCCAGTAGACACGAAGGGACAGCTAACTATGGCTACACCTTC CASRHEGTANYGYTF
- TRBJ1-1 TRBV4-1 14 - TGCGCCAGCAGCCCCCCACGACAGGTCCTTGAAGCTTTCTTT CASSPPRQVLEAFF
TRBD2 TRBJ2-3 TRBV27 14 - TGTGCCAGCACGGGACTAGACTACACAGATACGCAGTATTTT CASTGLDYTDTQYF
- TRBJ2-3 TRBV18 16 - TGTGCCAGCTCACCAACACTAGGACAGTTCACAGATACGCAGTATTTT CASSPTLGQFTDTQYF
TRBD1 TRBJ1-2 TRBV29-1 14 - TGCAGCGTTGAGGGGACAGGGGGCGCAGGTGGCTACACCTTC CSVEGTGGAGGYTF
TRBD1 TRBJ2-1 TRBV7-8 16 - TGTGCCAGCAGCTCGCCGGGACAGGGGGCCTACAATGAGCAGTTCTTC CASSSPGQGAYNEQFF
- TRBJ2-7 TRBV5-4 16 - TGTGCCAGCAGCACCAGGGGCCTGGGGAGGGAATGGGAGCAGTACTTC CASSTRGLGREWEQYF
- TRBJ1-1 TRBV7-2 13 - TGTGCCAGCAGCTTCGGGAGGAACACTGAAGCTTTCTTT CASSFGRNTEAFF
TRBD2 TRBJ2-5 TRBV7-8 14 - TGTGCCAGCAGCGGGGGACTAACGCAAGAGACCCAGTACTTC CASSGGLTQETQYF
TRBD1 TRBJ1-6 TRBV7-8 14 - TGTGCCAGCAGCCTGGGGACAGGGCATTCACCCCTCCACTTT CASSLGTGHSPLHF
TRBD2 TRBJ2-5 TRBV19 13 - TGTGCCAGTAAGAAGCGGGAGGCGGAGACCCAGTACTTC CASKKREAETQYF
TRBD2 TRBJ2-5 TRBV7-2 15 few TGTGCCAGCAGCTTGGGAGCGGGGGCCCAAGAGACCCAGTACTTC CASSLGAGAQETQYF
- TRBJ1-6 TRBV6-1 17 - TGTGCCAGCAGTGGCAGGGGCCAGAGCTCCTATAATTCACCCCTCCACTTT CASSGRGQSSYNSPLHF
- TRBJ2-3 TRBV7-2 13 once TGTGCCAGCAGCTCTCTAGCTGGTGGTGAGCAGTATTTT CASSSLAGGEQYF
- TRBJ2-7 TRBV4-3 14 - TGCGCCAGCAGCCAAGACTCCGGGAGCTACGAGCAGTACTTC CASSQDSGSYEQYF
TRBD1 TRBJ1-1 TRBV4-3 16 once TGCGCCAGCAGCCAACTACGACAGGGAGGGAACACTGAAGCTTTCTTT CASSQLRQGGNTEAFF
TRBD1 TRBJ1-1 TRBV19 15 - TGTGCCAGTAAATCTAATACCGGACAGGAGGTAGAAGCTTTCTTT CASKSNTGQEVEAFF
- TRBJ1-5 TRBV5-1 13 once TGCGCCAGCAGCTTTGGAGGGTCACAGCCCCAGCATTTT CASSFGGSQPQHF
- TRBJ2-7 TRBV18 16 - TGTGCCAGCTCACCCGAAGGAGGGGCGACGGTCTACGAGCAGTACTTC CASSPEGGATVYEQYF
TRBD1 TRBJ2-2 TRBV4-3 16 - TGCGCCAGCAGCCAAGATTTCGGGACAGACACCGGGGAGCTGTTTTTT CASSQDFGTDTGELFF
TRBD2 TRBJ2-7 TRBV7-9 13 - TGTGCCAGCTCAGGGACTAGCGGGTACGAGCAGTACTTC CASSGTSGYEQYF
- TRBJ2-3 TRBV11-2 12 - TGTGCCAGCAGCTTAGATAGAGATACGCAGTATTTT CASSLDRDTQYF
- TRBJ1-5 TRBV19 15 - TGTGCCAGTAGTATTGATCGGGTTAGCAATCAGCCCCAGCATTTT CASSIDRVSNQPQHF
- TRBJ1-1 TRBV7-3 14 - TGTGCCAGCAGCCTCGACACACCTGGCACTGAAGCTTTCTTT CASSLDTPGTEAFF
- TRBJ1-2 TRBV5-4 13 - TGTGCCAGCAGCCGGGGGACCGTCTTTGGCTACACCTTC CASSRGTVFGYTF